What follows describes a single TCR beta chain. Its cognate antigen is unknown. Some clones are missing from TCRdb's copy, which holds only in-frame ones; the method was immunoSEQ multiplex PCR. The sample records about 120,000 clones, around 90% being singletons. This CDR3 comprises 14 residues. V lost 5 bases and J lost 0, with 10 bases in between. Germline CDR1 is SGHTA and CDR2 is FQGNSA. The source of the sample is a study of cytomegalovirus exposure and HLA in healthy donors. Overall study: The 130 or so validation repertoires were reported in a later analysis to have been generated on the same platform as the roughly 700 first-cohort repertoires. Study-wide points: The authors enumerated over 150 TCR beta chains as linked to cytomegalovirus.

The donors were in the approximately 120-subject validation cohort; that cohort was separate from the roughly 730-subject first cohort. This TCR came from a woman in her late teens or twenties in good health and CMV-seronegative. The sample comprised PBMCs. The chain has TRBV7-2 and TRBJ2-5, with a possible D match to TRBD1 (6 bases). DNA of the CDR3: TGTGCCAGCAGCGGAGACAGGTACCAAGAGACCCAGTACTTC. Translating gives CASSGDRYQETQYF.